These 19 T cell receptor beta chains were sequenced from one sample in a study of cytomegalovirus exposure and HLA in healthy donors (dated by TCRdb to about 2017). Receptor amplification or capture employed the immunoSEQ multiplex PCR assay. The multiplex PCR relied on a mix of 60 forward primers for TCR Vbeta segments and 13 reverse primers for TCR Jbeta segments. As stored in TCRdb, this immuneACCESS dataset retains in-frame rearrangements with V and J assigned. A fraction of the clones does not appear; measured against another copy, unresolved V genes explain less than half of the discrepancy, and the remainder lacks a known reason. The sample table contains about 93,000 clones; only one count was recorded for approximately 80% of them. The ten biggest clones cover 2.5% to 4% of the sample. Sequencing was done on a sample of PBMCs. Receptor source: a middle-aged woman in good health and CMV-seronegative.

The CDR3 region is CASSLLAGAPYEQYF. Written as DNA, the CDR3 is TGTGCCAGCAGTTTATTAGCGGGAGCCCCCTACGAGCAGTACTTC. The chain uses TRBV28 and TRBJ2-7, with 9 bases fitting TRBD2. The CDR3 loop spans 15 amino acids. Germline trimming cut 1 base from V and 2 bases from J; bases unmatched to any gene: 3. Germline CDR1 MDHEN, CDR2 SYDVKM.

The chain carries TRBV15 and TRBJ1-5, with 7 nucleotides matching TRBD1. V trimming: 9 bases; J trimming: 4 bases; junction bases outside the gene matches: 9. Germline CDR1 and CDR2: LNHNV and YYDKDF (reference sequence). The CDR3 has 14 amino acids. CDR3 nucleotides: TGTGCCACTGTGAGACAGGGAAAAAATCAGCCCCAGCATTTT. Translation gives CATVRQGKNQPQHF.

This clone was counted between two and nine times. This sequence joins TRBV5-4 and TRBJ2-3; tentative D call: TRBD2 (5 bases). V lost 2 bases and J lost 3, with 7 bases in between. Per the germline V gene, CDR1 is SGHNT and CDR2 is YYREEE (reference sequence). The CDR3 totals 13 residues. The CDR3 DNA sequence: TGTGCCAGCAGCTTACCGGGAACAGATACGCAGTATTTT. This encodes CASSLPGTDTQYF.

The chain uses TRBV9 and TRBJ2-7, with 7 positions matching TRBD1. The CDR3 loop spans 16 amino acids. Germline loops: CDR1 SGDLS, CDR2 YYNGEE. V lost 1 base and J lost 5; bases outside the gene matches: 12. CDR3 nucleotide sequence: TGTGCCAGCAGCGTATCACCCGAGACAGGGTCCCACGAGCAGTACTTC. Translation: CASSVSPETGSHEQYF. Full variable domain (missing parts from reference TRBV9 and TRBJ2-7): DSGVTQTPKHLITATGQRVTLRCSPRSGDLSVYWYQQSLDQGLQFLIQYYNGEERAKGNILERFSAQQFPDLHSELNLSSLELGDSALYFCASSVSPETGSHEQYFGPGTRLTVT.

The chain recombines TRBV28 with TRBJ2-4, with 8 bases lining up with TRBD1. CDR1 is MDHEN and CDR2 is SYDVKM in the germline V gene. The V gene end was trimmed by 8 bases and the J gene end by 5 bases; junction bases not matched to a gene: 11. The CDR3 spans 15 residues. This CDR3 is CASGSRDRFQNIQYF. DNA of the CDR3: TGTGCCAGCGGGTCCCGGGACAGGTTCCAAAACATTCAGTACTTC.

The genes are TRBV30 and TRBJ1-1, with 10 bases identical to TRBD1. CDR1 and CDR2 (germline): GTSNPN, SVGIG (reference sequence). V was clipped by 2 bases and J by 0 bases; unmatched bases: 9. The CDR3 consists of 17 residues. CDR3 protein: CAWSPLGDRGVNTEAFF. The CDR3 DNA sequence: TGTGCCTGGAGTCCTCTCGGGGACAGGGGAGTGAACACTGAAGCTTTCTTT.

V usage is TRBV5-1 and J usage is TRBJ1-5, with D possibly TRBD1 on 5 matching bases. The CDR3 totals 15 residues. V lost 2 bases, J lost 1 base, and 10 bases lay in between. The V gene's germline CDR1 is SGHRS and CDR2 YFSETQ. The CDR3 bases are TGCGCCAGCAGCTTAAACGGGGGAAGCAATCAGCCCCAGCATTTT. It specifies CASSLNGGSNQPQHF.

J is TRBJ2-2 and V is TRBV7-8; D is perhaps TRBD1 (5 bases). Trimming pared 5 bases from V and 4 bases from J, leaving 11 bases between. This CDR3 spans 14 amino acids. Per the germline V gene, CDR1 is SGHVS and CDR2 is FQNEAQ. The CDR3 DNA follows: TGTGCCAGCAGCCAGACAGTTATCACCGGGGAGCTGTTTTTT. Amino acid sequence: CASSQTVITGELFF. The complete variable domain, with remaining parts taken from reference TRBV7-8 and TRBJ2-2, reads GAGVSQSPRYKVAKRGQDVALRCDPISGHVSLFWYQQALGQGPEFLTYFQNEAQLDKSGLPSDRFFAERPEGSVSTLKIQRTQQEDSAVYLCASSQTVITGELFFGEGSRLTVL.

The count of this clone is one. The rearrangement joins TRBV30 to TRBJ2-7; 8 bases line up with TRBD1. Germline values: CDR1 GTSNPN, CDR2 SVGIG (reference sequence). This CDR3 region has 14 residues. The junction had 5 bases not matched to a gene; V was cut back by 0 bases and J by 4 bases. CDR3 residues: CAWSVTGQGYEQYF. The DNA of the CDR3 is TGTGCCTGGAGTGTTACAGGACAGGGTTACGAGCAGTACTTC.

This chain joins TRBV6-1 and TRBJ2-7; TRBD2 aligns across 7 bases. The V gene's germline CDR1 is MNHNS and CDR2 SASEGT. After removal of 6 bases from V and 6 bases from J, the junction contained 8 bases not matched to a gene. The CDR3 is made up of 13 amino acids. CDR3 DNA: TGTGCCAGCAGCCTCTGGGGGGAGGGCGAGCAGTACTTC. Encoded protein: CASSLWGEGEQYF.

This sequence joins TRBV6-5 and TRBJ1-4, with 9 bases fitting TRBD1. The CDR3 sequence is 14 residues long. Germline values: CDR1 MNHEY, CDR2 SVGAGI. V lost 6 bases to trimming and J lost 8 bases; unmatched junction nucleotides: 7. In nucleotides, the CDR3 is TGTGCCAGCAGCTTGGACAGGGGATTGGAAAAACTGTTTTTT. Protein: CASSLDRGLEKLFF.

The chain joins TRBV5-1 to TRBJ1-2; D call uncertain. This CDR3 has 14 residues. V lost 2 bases, J lost 0 bases, and 8 bases lay in between. Germline lookup yields CDR1 SGHRS and CDR2 YFSETQ. In nucleotides, the CDR3 is TGCGCCAGCAGCTTCCAGAAAGCTAACTATGGCTACACCTTC. Its translation is CASSFQKANYGYTF.

This chain links TRBV9 with TRBJ2-3, with D maybe TRBD2 (6 bases). CDR3 length: 13 residues. V was pared by 0 bases and J by 10 bases, with 12 bases between. CDR1 SGDLS and CDR2 YYNGEE come from the germline V gene. The CDR3 is CASSVDLGEAQYF. As DNA, the CDR3 is TGTGCCAGCAGCGTAGATCTTGGGGAGGCGCAGTATTTT.

This clone has a handful of counts. This rearrangement joins TRBV18 to TRBJ1-5; D ambiguous. The CDR3 is 16 amino acids. Germline-derived CDR1 and CDR2 are KGHSH and LQKENI. V lost 3 bases and J 0 bases, leaving 12 bases between the germline ends. The CDR3 DNA is TGTGCCAGCTCACCGGAGGCGAGACTTAGCAATCAGCCCCAGCATTTT. Amino acid sequence: CASSPEARLSNQPQHF.

Turning to this clone: An end of the junction differs from the germline gene, which may be a read error. V is TRBV25-1 and J is TRBJ2-2, with TRBD1 identical over 9 bases. This CDR3 has 16 residues. Germline CDR1 MGHDK, CDR2 SYGVNS. CDR3 amino acids: CASIESGTGIHGGLFF. The DNA of the CDR3 is TGTGCCAGCATTGAGTCCGGGACAGGGATTCACGGGGGGCTGTTTTTT.

This clone was found a few times. This chain connects TRBV29-1 to TRBJ2-1, with 8 positions matching TRBD2. The CDR3 runs 14 residues. Germline-derived CDR1 and CDR2 are SQVTM and ANQGSEA. V lost 4 bases, J lost 4 bases, and 6 bases stayed unmatched. CDR3 in amino acids: CSVATSGRYNEQFF. The CDR3 nucleotides are TGCAGCGTTGCAACTAGCGGTAGATACAATGAGCAGTTCTTC.

The genes are TRBV27 and TRBJ2-2; TRBD2 matches 8 bases. CDR3 length: 17 residues. V gave up 2 bases and J gave up 7 bases; unmatched junction bases: 12. Germline lookup yields CDR1 MNHEY and CDR2 SMNVEV (reference sequence). CDR3 in DNA: TGTGCCAGCAGTTTAGATCTCGGGAGGGCCGTAAACGGGGAGCTGTTTTTT. This codes for CASSLDLGRAVNGELFF.

The chain employs TRBV2 and TRBJ2-5, with 7 bases that match TRBD1. The J segment lost 2 bases and the V segment lost 6 bases, leaving 12 bases of the junction unmatched. Germline CDR1 reads SNHLY; CDR2 reads FYNNEI. The CDR3 runs 16 residues. The CDR3 protein is CASSPISGTDQETQYF. The CDR3 DNA reads as TGTGCCAGCAGCCCTATCTCCGGGACAGATCAAGAGACCCAGTACTTC.

The table lists this clone with a few counts. The chain uses TRBV19 and TRBJ2-4; 13 bases line up with TRBD2. Germline V gene lookup returns CDR1 LNHDA and CDR2 SQIVND (reference sequence). The CDR3 contains 17 residues. V shed 3 bases and J 4 bases; nucleotides not matched to a gene: 6. The CDR3 nucleotides read TGTGCCAGTAGTATCAGACTAGCGGGAGGACTTAAAAACATTCAGTACTTC. Protein product: CASSIRLAGGLKNIQYF.